These T cell receptor beta chains were read from a single sample in a study of identifying expanded T cells in peripheral blood. Repertoires were generated with immunoSEQ multiplex PCR, while TCRdb's copy carries only in-frame clones and drops some. The data show just under 65,000 clones, more than 75% seen once. The specimen sequenced was blood. These receptors were collected from a person between 18 and 75 years old in good health. Each CDR3 is given with its conserved first and last residue. A D gene is named only where the DNA matches it firmly. Size is omitted from some rows. Given values are once, few, many or a class for expanded clones.

TRBV10-2	TRBD2	TRBJ2-3	NA	CASSPSGTTDTQYF	TGCGCCAGCAGTCCTAGCGGGACCACAGATACGCAGTATTTT
TRBV7-3	NA	TRBJ2-3	NA	CASSWTANTDTQYF	TGTGCCAGCAGCTGGACAGCAAACACAGATACGCAGTATTTT
TRBV10-3	NA	TRBJ2-7	NA	CAISEDVTVYEQYF	TGTGCCATCAGTGAGGATGTGACAGTCTACGAGCAGTACTTC
TRBV29-1	TRBD1	TRBJ2-1	NA	CSVEERGPYNEQFF	TGCAGCGTTGAAGAGAGGGGGCCCTACAATGAGCAGTTCTTC
TRBV15	TRBD1	TRBJ2-3	NA	CATSPTRAGGADTQYF	TGTGCCACCAGCCCCACCAGGGCAGGGGGCGCAGATACGCAGTATTTT
TRBV14	NA	TRBJ2-7	medium-sized	CASSRYSSYEQYF	TGTGCCAGCAGCCGATACAGTTCCTACGAGCAGTACTTC
TRBV19	TRBD2	TRBJ2-7	NA	CASSAFSGTSYEQYF	TGTGCCAGTAGTGCATTCTCCGGGACTAGTTACGAGCAGTACTTC
TRBV28	TRBD2	TRBJ2-7	NA	CASRSLWLAGVFSSYEQYF	TGTGCCAGCAGATCCCTATGGCTAGCGGGGGTCTTCAGCTCCTACGAGCAGTACTTC
TRBV5-1	NA	TRBJ2-7	once	CASSLDGNYEQYF	TGCGCCAGCAGCTTAGACGGAAACTACGAGCAGTACTTC
TRBV2	NA	TRBJ1-4	NA	CASSDRGGFEKLFF	TGTGCCAGCAGTGATAGGGGGGGCTTTGAAAAACTGTTTTTT
TRBV28	NA	TRBJ1-2	NA	CASSLRYRRYTF	TGTGCCAGCAGTTTGAGGTATCGTCGCTACACCTTC
TRBV6-6	NA	TRBJ1-5	NA	CASSRTSGNNQPQHF	TGTGCCAGCAGCCGAACCTCAGGGAACAATCAGCCCCAGCATTTT
TRBV25-1	TRBD2	TRBJ2-1	NA	CASSRGGSYNEQFF	TGTGCCAGCAGTCGGGGGGGGTCATACAATGAGCAGTTCTTC
TRBV27	TRBD2	TRBJ2-7	NA	CASSTSTSGGGQAFYEQYF	TGTGCCAGCAGTACCTCGACTAGCGGGGGGGGGCAAGCCTTCTACGAGCAGTACTTC
TRBV11-2	NA	TRBJ2-7	NA	CASSLSLVGSYEQYF	TGTGCCAGCAGCTTATCGCTCGTAGGCTCCTACGAGCAGTACTTC
TRBV6-5	NA	TRBJ1-5	NA	CASSPRDGGNQPQHF	TGTGCCAGCAGTCCCCGGGACGGAGGAAATCAGCCCCAGCATTTT
TRBV4-1	NA	TRBJ1-1	once	CASSQGAVSTEAFF	TGCGCCAGCAGCCAAGGGGCGGTTTCCACTGAAGCTTTCTTT
TRBV6-5	NA	TRBJ1-3	NA	CASSYSISGNTIYF	TGTGCCAGCAGTTACTCGATCTCTGGAAACACCATATATTTT
TRBV6-6	NA	TRBJ2-7	NA	CASSYDGTSPNEQYF	TGTGCCAGCAGTTACGACGGAACTAGTCCCAACGAGCAGTACTTC
TRBV29-1	TRBD2	TRBJ2-7	NA	CSVLLAGVLYEQYF	TGCAGCGTACTACTAGCGGGAGTTCTGTACGAGCAGTACTTC
TRBV6-6	NA	TRBJ2-2	NA	CASSHGTTNTGELFF	TGTGCCAGCAGCCATGGGACAACGAACACCGGGGAGCTGTTTTTT
TRBV5-1	TRBD1	TRBJ1-4	NA	CASSWDRESSSEKLFF	TGCGCCAGCAGCTGGGACAGGGAGTCGTCTTCTGAAAAACTGTTTTTT
TRBV30	NA	TRBJ1-3	NA	CAWSGGTQGFSGNTIYF	TGTGCCTGGAGTGGCGGAACTCAGGGATTCTCTGGAAACACCATATATTTT
TRBV15	TRBD1	TRBJ2-7	NA	CATSRDRGLEQYF	TGTGCCACCAGCAGAGACAGGGGGCTTGAGCAGTACTTC
TRBV27	TRBD2	TRBJ2-7	NA	CASSPIGGRSYEQYF	TGTGCCAGCAGTCCCATCGGCGGGAGGTCCTACGAGCAGTACTTC
TRBV6-1	NA	TRBJ2-1	NA	CASNSYNEQFF	TGTGCCAGCAATTCCTACAATGAGCAGTTCTTC
TRBV19	TRBD2	TRBJ2-3	NA	CASSISGGSTDTQYF	TGTGCCAGTAGTATTTCGGGAGGAAGCACAGATACGCAGTATTTT
TRBV4-3	TRBD2	TRBJ2-5	NA	CASSLGLQETQYF	TGCGCCAGCAGCCTGGGACTACAAGAGACCCAGTACTTC
TRBV4-2	NA	TRBJ1-1	once	CASSIRQERAEAFF	TGTGCCAGCAGCATTCGGCAGGAAAGGGCTGAAGCTTTCTTT
TRBV19	NA	TRBJ1-5	NA	CASSIGTGDQPQHF	TGTGCCAGTAGTATTGGAACAGGCGATCAGCCCCAGCATTTT
TRBV7-2	TRBD2	TRBJ2-7	NA	CASSLTASGNYEQYF	TGTGCCAGCAGCTTAACGGCTAGCGGGAACTACGAGCAGTACTTC
TRBV19	NA	TRBJ1-5	NA	CASSGWGSNQPQHF	TGTGCCAGTAGTGGATGGGGTAGCAATCAGCCCCAGCATTTT
TRBV5-1	TRBD2	TRBJ2-3	NA	CASSFRGLAGALTDTQYF	TGCGCCAGCAGCTTCCGCGGACTAGCGGGGGCCTTGACGGATACGCAGTATTTT